This entry lists 23 T cell receptor beta chains sequenced from one sample in a study of beta chain features in type 1 diabetes. Study-wide results and limits: When Type 1 diabetes patients were examined, their TCRB CDR3s proved moderately but significantly shorter in all four CD4+ subsets.

For these TCRs, the target antigens are not known. Isolated RNA was reverse transcribed in full, so expressed TCRB transcripts were sequenced. This table comes from immunoSEQ multiplex PCR, and its TCRdb copy is limited to in-frame clones, with some not included. The table records around 140,000 clones, 10% to 15% of them present only once. Sequencing input: central memory CD4+ T cells from blood. These receptors all come from a man aged 18-30 years with type 1 diabetes.

J is TRBJ1-1 and V is TRBV9; TRBD1 might be the D (6 bases). Germline CDR1 is SGDLS and CDR2 is YYNGEE. The CDR3 sequence is 15 residues long. The V end was cut by 3 bases, the J end by 3 bases, with 15 bases between. The CDR3 DNA reads TGTGCCAGCAGCGCCCCGGGGGGGGCGCACACTGAAGCTTTCTTT. Protein product: CASSAPGGAHTEAFF. Full variable domain (remainder filled in from reference TRBV9 and TRBJ1-1): DSGVTQTPKHLITATGQRVTLRCSPRSGDLSVYWYQQSLDQGLQFLIQYYNGEERAKGNILERFSAQQFPDLHSELNLSSLELGDSALYFCASSAPGGAHTEAFFGQGTRLTVV.

This clone was picked up many times. The chain recombines TRBV5-8 with TRBJ2-3; no reliable D call. V shed 7 bases and J shed 2 bases, with 8 bases lying between them. The V gene's germline CDR1 is SGHTS and CDR2 YDEGEE. The CDR3 totals 12 residues. CDR3 loop: CASGQNTDTQYF. The DNA for the CDR3 is TGTGCCAGCGGGCAGAACACAGATACGCAGTATTTT.

This clone was seen a handful of times. CDR3 amino acids: CASSLVKGGELFF. CDR3 coding DNA: TGTGCCAGCAGCTTAGTTAAGGGCGGGGAGCTGTTTTTT. The V and J genes are TRBV11-2 and TRBJ2-2; D remains ambiguous. Germline assignment: CDR1 SGHAT and CDR2 FQNNGV. This CDR3 is built from 13 residues. V lost 1 base, J lost 7 bases, and 7 bases lay in between.

This clone was seen more than once but under ten times. Other DNA sequences in this sample translate to the same CDR3. The rearrangement links TRBV5-1 to TRBJ2-4; 7 nucleotides match TRBD1. Germline CDR1 SGHRS, CDR2 YFSETQ. V was clipped by 4 bases and J by 5 bases; unmatched bases: 6. This CDR3 region has 14 residues. The CDR3 DNA reads as TGCGCCAGCAGCCCCACAGGGGTCGAAAACATTCAGTACTTC. Protein product: CASSPTGVENIQYF.

This clone occurred a few times. CDR3 in DNA: TGCGCCAGCAGCCCCGGGGGGGCCAGGTTCTCCTACAATGAGCAGTTCTTC. Residues: CASSPGGARFSYNEQFF. The genes are TRBV4-1 and TRBJ2-1, with 8 bases fitting TRBD2. V lost 4 bases and J lost 0; bases outside the gene matches: 8. The CDR3 extends over 17 amino acids. CDR1 and CDR2 (germline): MGHRA, YSYEKL.

This clone was seen more than once but under ten times. The chain uses TRBV5-6 and TRBJ2-1; perhaps TRBD1 as D (6 bases). Trimming took 4 bases from V and 0 from J, leaving 14 bases between them. Germline V gene lookup returns CDR1 SGHDT and CDR2 YYEEEE. There are 16 residues in the CDR3. This chain's CDR3 is CASSASGVSSYNEQFF. As DNA, the CDR3 is TGTGCCAGCAGCGCTTCAGGGGTAAGCTCCTACAATGAGCAGTTCTTC.

This clone was counted between two and nine times. The chain uses TRBV6-6 and TRBJ1-1; 7 positions match TRBD1. The CDR3 runs to 14 residues. Trimming removed 2 bases from V and 3 bases from J; junction bases left unmatched: 3. CDR1 MNHNY and CDR2 SVGAGI come from the germline V gene (reference sequence). This CDR3 is CASSYPTGHTEAFF. Here the CDR3 DNA reads TGTGCCAGCAGTTACCCGACAGGGCACACTGAAGCTTTCTTT.

V usage is TRBV25-1 and J usage is TRBJ2-1; weak D call: TRBD1 (6 bases). The CDR3 has 15 residues. V lost 3 bases and J lost 0, with 9 bases in between. Germline V gives CDR1 MGHDK, CDR2 SYGVNS. In nucleotides, the CDR3 is TGTGCCAGCAGTGATGGACAGTCCTCCTACAATGAGCAGTTCTTC. It yields the protein CASSDGQSSYNEQFF.

In this sample, this clone turned up a few times. This chain links TRBV4-1 with TRBJ1-5; the D gene is possibly TRBD1 (5 bases). In germline, CDR1 is MGHRA, CDR2 YSYEKL. V was trimmed by 4 bases and J by 5 bases, leaving 12 bases between them. The CDR3 is 14 residues long. CDR3 nucleotides: TGCGCCAGCAGCCCGGGGCCTCTCGATCAGCCCCAGCATTTT. Its translation is CASSPGPLDQPQHF.

The V and J genes are TRBV10-3 and TRBJ2-5; D might be TRBD1 (6 bases). The length of the CDR3 is 14 residues. Germline CDR1 is ENHRY and CDR2 is SYGVKD. Trimming pared 5 bases from V and 2 bases from J, leaving 12 bases between. The CDR3 is CAISTGMDQETQYF. The CDR3 coding sequence is TGTGCCATCAGTACAGGGATGGATCAAGAGACCCAGTACTTC.

This clone has only a few counts. The chain carries TRBV27 and TRBJ2-7, with D perhaps matching TRBD1 or TRBD2 (5 bases each). The V and J ends lost 6 bases and 6 bases respectively, with 21 bases between them. The CDR3 covers 15 residues. Germline V gene data show CDR1 as MNHEY and CDR2 as SMNVEV (reference sequence). In DNA, the CDR3 is TGTGCCAGCAGCCTAGGGACCGGAGGAGGTGCCGAGCAGTACTTC. Its translation is CASSLGTGGGAEQYF.

The chain has TRBV7-9 and TRBJ2-7; the D gene is possibly TRBD2 (5 bases). Trimming took 4 bases from V and 2 from J, leaving 12 bases between them. Germline V gene sequence: CDR1 SEHNR, CDR2 FQNEAQ (reference sequence). The CDR3 runs 14 residues. Here the CDR3 reads CASSSGNPTYEQYF. The CDR3 DNA reads TGTGCCAGCAGCTCCGGGAATCCTACCTACGAGCAGTACTTC. The variable domain in full, with the rest retrieved from reference TRBV7-9 and TRBJ2-7, is DTGVSQNPRHKITKRGQNVTFRCDPISEHNRLYWYRQTLGQGPEFLTYFQNEAQLEKSRLLSDRFSAERPKGSFSTLEIQRTEQGDSAMYLCASSSGNPTYEQYFGPGTRLTVT.

This rearrangement joins TRBV20-1 to TRBJ1-1, with D unclear. Germline V gene lookup returns CDR1 DFQATT and CDR2 SNEGSKA (reference sequence). This CDR3 region has 11 residues. The V end lost 6 bases, the J end lost 1 base, and 6 bases lay between the germline ends. In DNA form, the CDR3 reads TGCAGTGCAGGAGGGAACACTGAAGCTTTCTTT. This sequence encodes CSAGGNTEAFF.

This clone came up a few times. CDR3 residues: CASGLGGNTEAFF. The CDR3, as DNA: TGTGCCAGCGGCTTGGGCGGGAACACTGAAGCTTTCTTT. The chain recombines TRBV28 with TRBJ1-1; D uncertain. The CDR3 covers 13 residues. V was clipped by 8 bases and J by 1 base, with 11 bases between them. Germline CDR1 and CDR2: MDHEN and SYDVKM. Combining the CDR3 with reference TRBV28 and TRBJ1-1 gives the whole variable domain DVKVTQSSRYLVKRTGEKVFLECVQDMDHENMFWYRQDPGLGLRLIYFSYDVKMKEKGDIPEGYSVSREKKERFSLILESASTNQTSMYLCASGLGGNTEAFFGQGTRLTVV.

Written as DNA, the CDR3 is TGTGCCAGCAGTTACTCGAGGGCAGCCCAAGAGACCCAGTACTTC. This encodes CASSYSRAAQETQYF. The chain uses TRBV6-6 and TRBJ2-5; tentative D call: TRBD2 (5 bases). The CDR3 is 15 amino acids. Per the germline V gene, CDR1 is MNHNY and CDR2 is SVGAGI (reference sequence). V was pared by 0 bases and J by 1 base, with 9 bases between.

This chain joins TRBV2 and TRBJ1-5; 8 nucleotides line up with TRBD1. Germline V lookup: CDR1 SNHLY, CDR2 FYNNEI. CDR3 length equals 14 residues. Trimming cost V 7 bases and J 6 bases; bases outside gene matches: 8. CDR3 amino acids: CASKRTGLGQPQHF. DNA for the CDR3: TGTGCCAGCAAGCGGACAGGGTTGGGTCAGCCCCAGCATTTT.

The chain joins TRBV6-1 to TRBJ2-7, with 8 nucleotides matching TRBD2. The CDR3 is 15 amino acids. V was clipped by 3 bases and J by 3 bases; unmatched bases: 7. Germline V lookup: CDR1 MNHNS, CDR2 SASEGT. CDR3 sequence reads: CASSDTGGLNYEQYF. CDR3 in DNA: TGTGCCAGCAGTGATACGGGGGGGCTCAACTACGAGCAGTACTTC.

The CDR3 DNA is TGTGCCAGCAGCTTAGCAGGTGCTGGGGCCAACGTCCTGACTTTC. This gives the protein CASSLAGAGANVLTF. The J gene is TRBJ2-6, the V gene TRBV11-1, with no clear D. Germline CDR1 SGHAT, CDR2 FQDESV (reference sequence). V was pared by 0 bases and J by 2 bases, with 5 bases between. The CDR3 is made up of 15 amino acids. Filled out from reference TRBV11-1 and TRBJ2-6, the complete variable domain reads EAEVAQSPRYKITEKSQAVAFWCDPISGHATLYWYRQILGQGPELLVQFQDESVVDDSQLPKDRFSAERLKGVDSTLKIQPAELGDSAMYLCASSLAGAGANVLTFGAGSRLTVL.

CDR3 nucleotides: TGTGCCAGCAGCCGCCTTGACAACCCAAAATTACGTGGCTACACCTTC. It codes for CASSRLDNPKLRGYTF. The chain joins TRBV14 to TRBJ1-2, with unresolved D. Germline loops: CDR1 SGHDN, CDR2 FVKESK. The length of the CDR3 is 16 residues. The ends were cut back, 4 bases at V and 7 bases at J, with 22 bases in the middle.

The chain joins TRBV11-2 to TRBJ2-1, with 11 bases lining up with TRBD2. V shed 5 bases and J 9 bases; nucleotides not matched to a gene: 12. This CDR3 is built from 16 residues. The germline CDR1 and CDR2 sequences are SGHAT and FQNNGV. CDR3 in amino acids: CASSPTSGVGASEQFF. The CDR3 DNA sequence: TGTGCCAGCAGCCCGACTAGCGGGGTTGGTGCAAGTGAGCAGTTCTTC.

This clone was seen a few times. This sequence joins TRBV10-3 and TRBJ1-4; 9 bases map to TRBD1. V lost 2 bases, J lost 8 bases, and 6 bases stayed unmatched. From germline, CDR1 is ENHRY and CDR2 SYGVKD. The CDR3 is 15 amino acids. CDR3 amino acids: CAISETGGEEEKLFF. For the CDR3, the DNA is TGTGCCATCAGTGAGACAGGGGGCGAAGAGGAAAAACTGTTTTTT.

The table lists this clone with a few counts. This chain uses TRBV23-1 with TRBJ2-7, with 8 bases matching TRBD1. TRBV23-1 is noted as an ORF with a role that remains uncertain. The V gene end was trimmed by 0 bases and the J gene end by 3 bases; junction bases not matched to a gene: 16. This CDR3 spans 19 amino acids. The chain's CDR3 is CASSQSLTAMTGVGYEQYF. CDR3 in DNA: TGCGCCAGCAGTCAATCGTTAACCGCAATGACAGGGGTAGGCTACGAGCAGTACTTC.

In this sample, this clone turned up a few times. The V call is TRBV27, the J call TRBJ2-7; 14 bases are shared with TRBD2. The ends lost 5 bases at V and 1 base at J; junction bases unmatched: 13. The CDR3 has 19 residues. Germline lookup yields CDR1 MNHEY and CDR2 SMNVEV (reference sequence). CDR3 residues: CASSLQAPGLAGASYEQYF. As DNA, the CDR3 is TGTGCCAGCAGTCTTCAAGCCCCGGGACTAGCGGGGGCGTCCTACGAGCAGTACTTC.